These T cell receptor beta chains were read from a single sample in a study of shared clonotypes between healthy human individuals. Method: immunoSEQ multiplex PCR; TCRdb's copy keeps in-frame clones and lacks some. The table lists about 2.2 million clones, roughly 93% of them singletons, with roughly 1.7% in the top ten. Sequencing was carried out using naive CD8+ T cells from PBMCs. Source of these receptors: a man in his late teens or twenties in good health. Some clones in this sample may be carry-over from other donors' samples. The conserved cysteine and the conserved F or W are not part of the CDR3 here. D genes are given only for firm matches.

v_call,d_call,cdr3_aa
TRBV2,TRBD1,ASSIDLGQFSEKLF
TRBV6-5,.,ASAGSYNEQF
TRBV9,TRBD2,ASSAKRGLVTDTQY
TRBV5-6,.,ASSLAGSTDTQY
TRBV14,.,ASSQVSAGEGYT
TRBV28,.,ASSLEVRTDTQY
TRBV7-9,.,ASSSPGTQLPYEQY
TRBV10-3,.,AIRDPSGTDTQY
TRBV9,.,ASSKSQGALTDTQY
TRBV5-1,.,ASSFDWYSGANVLT
TRBV7-9,.,ASSPRGGANAGELF
TRBV7-8,.,ASSLEVAKANTGELF
TRBV14,.,ASSQWLGREGYT
TRBV27,TRBD2,ASTTLLAGGSAGFNEQF
TRBV7-9,.,ASSSEGGTEAF
TRBV11-2,TRBD2,ASSQRGVRVGYNEQF
TRBV13,TRBD1,ASSSGQGGSWTEAF
TRBV10-2,TRBD2,ASSESVPSGSSEQY
TRBV7-9,TRBD2,ASTAPGGVTSTDTQY
TRBV19,TRBD1,ASNPDRVDGYT
TRBV7-9,TRBD1,ASSLRGQPGYT
TRBV4-3,.,ASSHRTVSNYGYT
TRBV7-3,TRBD2,ASSPLTGGYNEQF
TRBV6-1,.,ASSEDWSANYGYT
TRBV30,.,AWSVQSSNQPQH
TRBV27,.,ASSFHPIRGASYNEQF
TRBV6-6,TRBD2,ASSYSTSGEYEQY
TRBV29-1,.,SVEEGARDTDTQY
TRBV15,.,ATSGRTVAPYEQY
TRBV9,TRBD2,ASKASGSTDTQY
TRBV4-3,.,ASSQDGRLEQY
TRBV14,.,ASRPLGGDEQY
TRBV6-5,.,ASSYGAGGYEQY
TRBV27,TRBD2,ASSLTSGILDSFKGYEQY
TRBV6-1,.,ASSATYRRQVYGYT
TRBV11-2,.,ASSLGPGTYEQY
TRBV7-6,.,ASSLVGGTYEQY
TRBV19,.,ASTHFAGELF
TRBV29-1,TRBD2,SVVLAGGKNEQF
TRBV11-2,.,ASSPRQGNTIY
TRBV30,.,AWSPLGEGYGYT
TRBV6-1,.,ASQTGWAAKNIQY
TRBV15,.,ATSSHTGIGANVLT
TRBV29-1,TRBD2,SVQGLSGISSYEQY
TRBV27,.,ASSLPPHNEQF
TRBV10-1,TRBD1,ATGAGGNTEAF
TRBV4-1,.,ASSHRFSGKYEQY
TRBV2,.,ASYLASGVVNEQF
TRBV29-1,TRBD1,SVPAGTGIGYT
TRBV6-1,.,ASSEASGGYYGYT
TRBV9,TRBD2,ASSVELAGSSTGELF
TRBV16,.,ASSQFRGSSYEQY